Below, 5 T cell receptor beta chains from the same sample are listed, as sequenced in a study of T cell responses to AZD1222 COVID-19 vaccine. Assay used: immunoSEQ multiplex PCR; TCRdb lists only in-frame clones, some missing. The table has about 130,000 clones, 88% seen once. The sample here was peripheral blood, taken on day 0 of AZD1222 vaccination. The receptor set was obtained from an adult in good health.

The chain couples TRBV5-5 to TRBJ2-1, with TRBD1 matching over 11 bases. V dropped 4 bases and J dropped 7; count of bases not matched to a gene: 13. The CDR3 has 17 residues. Looked up from germline, CDR1 is SGHKS and CDR2 is YYEKEE (reference sequence). CDR3 coding DNA: TGTGCCAGCAGCCTGTCGCACGGGACAGGGGGAAGGAATGAGCAGTTCTTC. Translation: CASSLSHGTGGRNEQFF.

J is TRBJ2-3 and V is TRBV6-1; D gene ambiguous. Trimming took off 2 bases at V and 4 bases at J, with 7 bases between the two ends. The CDR3 totals 13 residues. The germline CDR1 and CDR2 sequences are MNHNS and SASEGT. CDR3: CASSETEADTQYF. In DNA, the CDR3 is TGTGCCAGCAGTGAAACAGAGGCAGATACGCAGTATTTT.

The genes are TRBV3-1 (or the pseudogene TRBV3-2) and TRBJ1-2; a weak D match, TRBD1 (6 bases). V lost 6 bases to trimming and J lost 2 bases, with 10 bases between them. Germline CDR1 reads LGHDT; CDR2 reads YNNKEL (reference sequence). This CDR3 is 13 amino acids long. The CDR3 protein is CASSLQGNYGYTF. DNA for the CDR3: TGTGCCAGCAGTCTTCAGGGGAACTATGGCTACACCTTC.

This rearrangement joins TRBV24-1 to TRBJ2-1; 8 bases agree with TRBD1. Germline V gene data show CDR1 as KGHDR and CDR2 as SFDVKD. V was clipped by 4 bases and J by 3 bases; unmatched bases: 7. This CDR3 contains 16 residues. CDR3 region: CATSDPSTGGYNEQFF. CDR3 DNA sequence: TGTGCCACCAGTGACCCTTCTACAGGGGGCTACAATGAGCAGTTCTTC.

The J gene is TRBJ2-7, the V gene TRBV18; D is unclear. The CDR3 is made up of 11 amino acids. CDR1 KGHSH and CDR2 LQKENI come from the germline V gene. Trimming shortened V by 5 bases and J by 4 bases, and 6 bases separated the two germline ends. The CDR3 DNA reads TGTGCCAGCTCATCAAGTTACGAGCAGTACTTC. This codes for CASSSSYEQYF.